The clone carrying this TCR beta chain was recorded at least ten times. What it binds is not known. This sample is part of a study of tumor and adjacent non-tumor tissue in lung cancer. Looking at the study overall: Each sample yielded approximately 4.2 million productive TCRbeta reads on average. Study observations and caveats: Top 100 clones took a larger repertoire share in normal lung.

The library came from three nested PCR rounds adapted from ARM-PCR protocols. MiXCR was run by TCRdb on the multiplex PCR reads, yielding one entry per CDR3 protein. The sample carries approximately 100,000 distinct CDR3 sequences, 50% to 70% recorded once. No cell sorting was done before RNA was extracted from the tissue. The normal lung tissue was taken more than 3 cm from the tumor edge. Newly diagnosed lung cancer patients had thoracic surgery in China, August–late 2014, without prior chemotherapy. The trim removed 4 bases at V and 9 bases at J, leaving 14 bases unmatched. The CDR3 covers 16 residues. Germline V gives CDR1 SGHDT, CDR2 YYEEEE.

Source material: distant non-tumor lung tissue. The TCR originated in a man aged 25-40 years with non-small cell lung cancer. This chain connects TRBV5-6 to TRBJ2-4; 9 nucleotides match TRBD1. The CDR3 bases are TGTGCCAGCAGCCACAAAATATGGGACAGGGTTGGCATTCAGTACTTC. Translating gives CASSHKIWDRVGIQYF.